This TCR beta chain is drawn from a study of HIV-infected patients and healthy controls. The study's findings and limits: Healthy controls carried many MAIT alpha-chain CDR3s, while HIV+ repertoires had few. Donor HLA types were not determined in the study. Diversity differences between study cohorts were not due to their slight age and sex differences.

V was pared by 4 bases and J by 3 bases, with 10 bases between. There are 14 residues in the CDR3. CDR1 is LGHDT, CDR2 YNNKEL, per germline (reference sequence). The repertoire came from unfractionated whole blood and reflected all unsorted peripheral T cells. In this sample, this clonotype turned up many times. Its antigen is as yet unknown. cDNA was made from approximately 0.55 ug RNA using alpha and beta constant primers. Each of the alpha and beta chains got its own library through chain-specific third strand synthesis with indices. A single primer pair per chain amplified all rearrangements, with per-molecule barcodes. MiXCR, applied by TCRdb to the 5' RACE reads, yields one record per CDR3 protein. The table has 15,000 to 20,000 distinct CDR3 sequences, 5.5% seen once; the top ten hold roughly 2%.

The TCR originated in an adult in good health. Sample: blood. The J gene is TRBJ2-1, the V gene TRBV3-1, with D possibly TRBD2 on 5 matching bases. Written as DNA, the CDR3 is TGTGCCAGCAGCCTACTAGTTCGCTACAATGAGCAGTTCTTC. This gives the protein CASSLLVRYNEQFF.